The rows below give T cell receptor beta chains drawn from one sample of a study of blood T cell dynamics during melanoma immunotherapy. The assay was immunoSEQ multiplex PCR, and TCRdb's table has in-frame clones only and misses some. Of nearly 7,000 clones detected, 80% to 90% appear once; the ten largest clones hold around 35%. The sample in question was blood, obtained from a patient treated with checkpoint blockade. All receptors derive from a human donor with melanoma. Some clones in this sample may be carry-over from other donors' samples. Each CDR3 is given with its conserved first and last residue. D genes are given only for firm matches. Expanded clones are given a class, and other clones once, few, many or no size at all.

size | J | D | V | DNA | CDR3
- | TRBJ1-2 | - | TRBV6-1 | TGTGCCAGCAGCCCAGTGGGAGGGGTTTATGGCTACACCTTC | CASSPVGGVYGYTF
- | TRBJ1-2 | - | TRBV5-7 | TGTGTACCCTCAGGCGGGGCAGAAGCTAACTATGGCTACACCTTC | CVPSGGAEANYGYTF
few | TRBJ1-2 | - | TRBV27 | TGTGCCAGCAGTTTATCGGGGCGGGGGGGCTATGGCTACACCTTC | CASSLSGRGGYGYTF
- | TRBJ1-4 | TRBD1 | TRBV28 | TGTGCCAGCAGTCTCACCGGGACAGGGGGCGAAAAACTGTTTTTT | CASSLTGTGGEKLFF
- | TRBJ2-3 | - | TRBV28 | TGTGCCAGCAGCCCGCCTTTAGGCGGGACCACAGATACGCAGTATTTT | CASSPPLGGTTDTQYF
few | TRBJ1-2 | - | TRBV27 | TGTGCCAGCAGTCCGGACGGCAACTATGGCTACACCTTC | CASSPDGNYGYTF
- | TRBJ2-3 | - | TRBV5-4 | TGTGCCAGCAGCTTCGGACAGAGCACAGATACGCAGTATTTT | CASSFGQSTDTQYF
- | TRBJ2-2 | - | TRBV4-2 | TGTGCCAGCAGCTTGTCCGTAAACACCGGGGAGCTGTTTTTT | CASSLSVNTGELFF
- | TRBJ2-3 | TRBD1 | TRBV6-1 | TGTGCCAGCGGACCGACAGGGACCGGGACAGATACGCAGTATTTT | CASGPTGTGTDTQYF
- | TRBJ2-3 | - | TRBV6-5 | TGTGCCAGCAGTTCCTTCGATACGCAGTATTTT | CASSSFDTQYF
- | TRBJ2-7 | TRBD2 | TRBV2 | TGTGCCAGCAGTGTTATGCGTGGGACGGGGGGCTACGAGCAGTACTTC | CASSVMRGTGGYEQYF
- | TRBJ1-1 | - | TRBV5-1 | TGCGCCAGCAGCTTGGATGTCATCGGTGGGAACACTGAAGCTTTCTTT | CASSLDVIGGNTEAFF
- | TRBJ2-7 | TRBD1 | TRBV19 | TGTGCCAGTAGCTTCCCGGACAGGGGGCAAGAGCAGTACTTC | CASSFPDRGQEQYF
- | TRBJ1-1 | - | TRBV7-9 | TGTGCCAGCAGCTTATCGGGGGGCACTGAAGCTTTCTTT | CASSLSGGTEAFF
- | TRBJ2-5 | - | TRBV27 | TGTGCCAACCTACCCAACAGCAGCCAAGAGACCCAGTACTTC | CANLPNSSQETQYF
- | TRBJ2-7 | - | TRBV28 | TGTGCCAGCACCGTAGGGTCAGATCCCTACGAGCAGTACTTC | CASTVGSDPYEQYF
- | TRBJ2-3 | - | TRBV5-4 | TGTGCCAGCCTTAACCCTTTCGCGCCCATTAGCAGAGATACGCAGTATTTT | CASLNPFAPISRDTQYF
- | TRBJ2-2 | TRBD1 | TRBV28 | TGTGCCAACTCGGCCGGAGGGACAGGGTTTGCCGGGGAGCTGTTTTTT | CANSAGGTGFAGELFF
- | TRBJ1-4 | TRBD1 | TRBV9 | TGTGCCAGCAGCGCCCAGACAGGGGGAAATGAAAAACTGTTTTTT | CASSAQTGGNEKLFF
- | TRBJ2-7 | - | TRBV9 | TGTGCCAGCAGCGTAGGCAGTTCCTACGAGCAGTACTTC | CASSVGSSYEQYF
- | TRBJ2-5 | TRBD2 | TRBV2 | TGTGCCAGCAGAGAAGCGGGGGGAGTGGAGACCCAGTACTTC | CASREAGGVETQYF
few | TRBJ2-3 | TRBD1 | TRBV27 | TGTGCCAGCCTGGGACAGAGCACAGATACGCAGTATTTT | CASLGQSTDTQYF
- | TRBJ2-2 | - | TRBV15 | TGTGCCACCAGCAGTGTCCCCGGGACACCTAACACCGGGGAGCTGTTTTTT | CATSSVPGTPNTGELFF
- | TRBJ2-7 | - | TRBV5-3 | TGTGCCAGCAGCTTAGGGGGAGGCCCCTACGAGCAGTACTTC | CASSLGGGPYEQYF
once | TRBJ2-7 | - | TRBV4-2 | TGTGCCAGCAGCCAGAGCGGTGGGGGTTACGAGCAGTACTTC | CASSQSGGGYEQYF
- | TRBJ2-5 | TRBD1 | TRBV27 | TGTGCCAGCAGTTTATCGGCATCGACAGGGGTTCGGGAGACCCAGTACTTC | CASSLSASTGVRETQYF
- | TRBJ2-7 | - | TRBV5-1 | TGCGCCAGCAGCCCGCCGCCGGACAGACCCTACGAGCAGTACTTC | CASSPPPDRPYEQYF
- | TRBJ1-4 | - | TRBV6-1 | TGTGCCAGCAGTGAAGACTTAGGGAACGAAAAACTGTTTTTT | CASSEDLGNEKLFF
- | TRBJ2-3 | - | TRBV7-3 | TGTGCCAGCAGCCCAGGACAACCCACAGATACGCAGTATTTT | CASSPGQPTDTQYF
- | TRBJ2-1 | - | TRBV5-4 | TGTGCCAGCCGCCGTTGGGGGTCGTACAATGAGCAGTTCTTC | CASRRWGSYNEQFF
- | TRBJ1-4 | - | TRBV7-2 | TGTGCCAGCAGCGCCGACTTTAATGAAAAACTGTTTTTT | CASSADFNEKLFF
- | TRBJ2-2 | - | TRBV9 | TGTGCCAGCAGCGTAGACCACCCTAGCGAGAACACCGGGGAGCTGTTTTTT | CASSVDHPSENTGELFF
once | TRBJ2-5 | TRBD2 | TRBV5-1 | TGCGCCAGCAGCACCACCGGGACTAGCGGGGCTTCGGGGGAGACCCAGTACTTC | CASSTTGTSGASGETQYF
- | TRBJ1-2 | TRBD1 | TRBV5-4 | TGTGCCAGCAGCTTGTGGACAGGGGGCTATGGCTACACCTTC | CASSLWTGGYGYTF
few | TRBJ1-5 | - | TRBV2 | TGTGCCAGCAGTGAAGCGGTCAGCAATCAGCCCCAGCATTTT | CASSEAVSNQPQHF
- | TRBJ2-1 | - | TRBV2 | TGTGCCAGCAGTGGGATCTACGATGAGCAGTTCTTC | CASSGIYDEQFF
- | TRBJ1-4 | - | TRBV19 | TGTGCCAGTAGTATCTTTGCACCAATTACTAATGAAAAACTGTTTTTT | CASSIFAPITNEKLFF
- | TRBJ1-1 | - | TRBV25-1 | TGTGCCTGCGGACAGTCGAACACTGAAGCTTTCTTT | CACGQSNTEAFF
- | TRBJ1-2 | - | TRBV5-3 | TGTGCCAGAAGTCGTCTTCCGGGCTACACCTTC | CARSRLPGYTF
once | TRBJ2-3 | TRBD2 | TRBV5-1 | TGCGCCAGCAGCGGTAGCGGGGGGTTTATCGATACGCAGTATTTT | CASSGSGGFIDTQYF
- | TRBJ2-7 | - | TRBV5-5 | TGTGCCAGCAGCTTGGAGGCGGTACCCTACGAGCAGTACTTC | CASSLEAVPYEQYF
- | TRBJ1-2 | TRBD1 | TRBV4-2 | TGTGCCAGCAGCCGAGAAGGGACAGGAAGTGGCTACACCTTC | CASSREGTGSGYTF
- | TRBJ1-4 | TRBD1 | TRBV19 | TGTGCCAGTAGAATGGACAGGGCGGAAAAACTGTTTTTT | CASRMDRAEKLFF
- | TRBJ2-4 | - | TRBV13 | TGTGCCAGCAGCTTCTGGGGGGGCTTTCCGGGACTAGCCAAAAACATTCAGTACTTC | CASSFWGGFPGLAKNIQYF
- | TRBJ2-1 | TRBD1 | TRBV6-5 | TGTGCCAGCAGTCAGGGGACAGGGGGCATGAATGAGCAGTTCTTC | CASSQGTGGMNEQFF
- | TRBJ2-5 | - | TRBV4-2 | TGTGCCAGCAGCCAAGCCTCAGGGTGGGGAGAGACCCAGTACTTC | CASSQASGWGETQYF
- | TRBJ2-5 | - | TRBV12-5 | TGTGCTAGTGGCCCGACTACTAGTATGCAGTACTTC | CASGPTTSMQYF
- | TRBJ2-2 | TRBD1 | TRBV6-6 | TGTGCCAGCAGTTGGACAGGGAACACCGGGGAGCTGTTTTTT | CASSWTGNTGELFF
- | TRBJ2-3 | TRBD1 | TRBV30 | TGTGCCCAATCCGGGACAGGGGGCTGGGATACGCAGTATTTT | CAQSGTGGWDTQYF
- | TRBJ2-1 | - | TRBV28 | TGTGCCAGCAGCCCCAGGGCATATCCCCATGAGCAGTTCTTC | CASSPRAYPHEQFF
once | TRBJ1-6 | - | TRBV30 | TGTGCCGGAGGGTTTAGGGAAAGTTCACCCCTCCACTTT | CAGGFRESSPLHF
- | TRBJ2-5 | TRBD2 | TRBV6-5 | TGTGCCAGCAGGATGACTAGCGGGAGGGTCGAGACCCAGTACTTC | CASRMTSGRVETQYF
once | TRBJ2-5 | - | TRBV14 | TGTGCCAGCAGCCCTTATAGCGCGGCCCAAGAGACCCAGTACTTC | CASSPYSAAQETQYF
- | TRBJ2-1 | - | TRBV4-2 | TGTGCCAGCAGCTCCCGAAAGGGCTATGAGCAGTTCTTC | CASSSRKGYEQFF
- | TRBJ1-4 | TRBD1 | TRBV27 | TGTGCCAGCAGCTCCCCGGGACAGCGATGGAAAACTCGATTTTTT | CASSSPGQRWKTRFF